This TCR beta chain stems from a study of shared clonotypes between healthy human individuals. The CDR3 is 15 amino acids. J gave up 6 bases and V 7 bases, and 11 bases lay outside the gene matches. The germline CDR1 and CDR2 sequences are SGHRS and YFSETQ. TCRdb keeps only in-frame clones here, not all; method: immunoSEQ multiplex PCR. The profile covers over 2 million clones, with around 92% appearing a single time and approximately 0.41% taken by the ten largest. The chain employs TRBV5-1 and TRBJ2-2, with 8 bases fitting TRBD2. Sequences were obtained from naive CD4+ T cells from PBMCs. The subset denotes: CD45RA+ positively selected. This receptor was taken from a man between 18 and 35 years old in good health. Some clones in this sample may be carry-over from other donors' samples. The CDR3 coding sequence is TGCGCCAGCCTTAAGTCAGCGGGAGTTCCCGGGGAGCTGTTTTTT. Translating it yields CASLKSAGVPGELFF. The complete variable domain, with remaining parts taken from reference TRBV5-1 and TRBJ2-2, reads KAGVTQTPRYLIKTRGQQVTLSCSPISGHRSVSWYQQTPGQGLQFLFEYFSETQRNKGNFPGRFSGRQFSNSRSEMNVSTLELGDSALYLCASLKSAGVPGELFFGEGSRLTVL.